This T cell receptor (beta chain) was obtained from a study of blood T cells in healthy people across ages. Regarding the study as a whole: Naive CD4+ cell counts and diversity both ran higher in long-lived than in aged donors.

Notes on this clonotype: Its antigen is undetermined.

Roughly 10 milliliters of peripheral blood were drawn from each donor. In each sample, at least 6.5 million PBMCs were isolated. This CDR3 region has 13 residues. Trimming removed 1 base from V and 12 bases from J, with 14 bases in between. CDR1 SGHRS and CDR2 YFSETQ come from the germline V gene. Then a second PCR, running about 7 to 11 cycles, was carried out with a sample-barcoded 5' primer and a J-beta primer mix. TCRdb itself ran the 5' RACE reads through MiXCR, one entry per CDR3 protein. The data show 1.8 million or so distinct CDR3 sequences, more than 35% seen once. The sequenced material came from blood. The chain recombines TRBV5-1 with TRBJ2-1, with a possible D match to TRBD1 (5 bases). This clonotype originated in a human donor in good health. This CDR3 is CASSLQSRGLQFF. The CDR3 nucleotides are TGCGCCAGCAGCTTGCAATCTAGGGGCCTGCAGTTCTTC.